This T cell receptor (beta chain) was observed in a study of identical twins (dated by TCRdb to the mid-2010s). At the level of the whole study: To test whether fetal clonotypes persist, the study used deep sequencing on TCR alpha and beta repertoires from monozygotic twins, unrelated adults of various ages, and cord blood. Replicate twin experiments were performed at different times using different library preparation protocols to rule out contamination. General conclusions and limits of the study: Out-of-frame TCR alpha sharing in monozygotic twins was systematically underestimated by recombination models, whereas sharing between unrelated individuals was in agreement with the recombination models. Compared with coincidental sharing between unrelated individuals, an excess of low generation-probability sequences was observed among out-of-frame TCR alpha sequences shared between twins. Excess twin sharing in beta out-of-frame sequences was weaker because fewer shared sequences lowered the signal-to-noise ratio. Abundant cord blood beta clonotypes carried fewer insertions; young adult naive repertoires showed a weaker similar trend, while memory repertoires showed none. Because the same donors could not be followed over many years, conclusions were based on cross-sectional statistical analysis. Invariant T cells such as MAIT and iNKT could partly confound zero-insertion analyses, although diverse VJ usage argued against such confounding for most clonotypes.

Receptor libraries were prepared by 5' RACE. TCRdb names Illumina HiSeq 2000 as the instrument used. Template switching introduced a universal primer binding site; the final cDNA contained a unique molecular identifier, enabling accurate counting of TCR cDNA molecules. First-strand cDNA for TCR alpha and beta chains was synthesized from specific primers in the conserved constant-segment region. To control for contamination, every cDNA library carried two barcodes: a SMART-Mk sample barcode plus Illumina barcodes. TruSeq adapter sequences, together with Illumina sample barcodes, were added in two successive PCR steps. The Illumina HiSeq platform was used with custom primers to sequence TCR alpha and beta cDNA libraries. Processing in the source paper ran as follows. MiGEC was used to process raw reads and extract unique molecular identifiers, and MiXCR was used to find CDR3 positions. Recombination models were inferred per individual with the repgenHMM and IGoR tools using an EM algorithm. The tcR package in R was used for shared clonotype analysis, with sharing normalized by the product of cloneset sizes. Out-of-frame nonproductive sequences were analyzed to study raw recombination free of thymic and clonal selection effects. The raw public reads went through TCRdb reprocessing: fastp at Q25, MiXCR clone calling, in-frame beta chains kept. When rows share a CDR3 protein, they turn into one entry using the most common DNA and genes. These V and J calls derive from TCRdb rather than the authors' analysis. The sample data list 350,000 to 500,000 distinct CDR3 sequences, and around 20% of these were observed just once. Jointly, the top ten make up less than 15% of the sample.

This clonotype came up a few times. Its antigen remains undetermined. Per-nucleotide qualities are absent, and no much larger clonotype sits a single base away. The CDR3 sequence holds 15 residues, the cysteine and phenylalanine included. CDR3 DNA only is kept here, 45 bases in frame from base 1. CDR1 LGHNA and CDR2 YNFKEQ are derived from the germline V gene. Between the V and J ends, shortened by 1 base and 2 bases respectively, the junction contains 11 bases. All donors were healthy Caucasians. Three unrelated non-twin adults were also sequenced: a male aged 18 to 30, a male aged 50 to 60 and a female aged 50 to 60. Using Miltenyi CD45RO+ enrichment and human naive T-cell isolation kits, memory (CD45RO+) and naive T cells were isolated from PBMC.

The source of this sequence is a man aged 50-60 years in good health. The V gene is TRBV4-2 and the J gene is TRBJ2-5; a weak D assignment points to TRBD1 (6 bases agree). Sample: naive T cells sorted from blood. This specimen's cell subset or site label, interpreted: cells isolated with a human naive T-cell isolation kit. The CDR3 protein: CASSQGNRAQETQYF. The DNA sequence is given as TGTGCCAGCAGCCAAGGGAACAGGGCTCAAGAGACCCAGTACTTC.